Shown below are 23 T cell receptor beta chains from a single sample sequenced in a study of T cell repertoires in cytomegalovirus infection. These receptors have no known antigen. MiXCR, applied by TCRdb to the reads, yields one record per CDR3 protein. The sample gives 700,000 to 850,000 distinct CDR3 sequences, about 31% of which show up once; 9.5% to 15% is in the top ten. This specimen was cultured CD8+ T cells from PBMCs, taken from culture after CMV antigen stimulation. The receptors were sampled from a human donor in good health (CMV status not recorded). Some clones in this sample may be carry-over from other donors' samples.

This clonotype occurred a few times. J is TRBJ2-7 and V is TRBV7-8; D might be TRBD1 (6 bases). V lost 1 base and J 6 bases, leaving 13 bases between the germline ends. The CDR3 covers 14 residues. Germline V gene lookup returns CDR1 SGHVS and CDR2 FQNEAQ. Here the CDR3 reads CASSLDHRVVEQYV. The CDR3 DNA reads TGTGCCAGCAGCTTAGATCACAGGGTGGTCGAGCAGTACGTC.

The chain recombines TRBV13 with TRBJ2-5; D might be TRBD1 or TRBD2, each matching 6 bases. Germline V gene sequence: CDR1 PRHDT, CDR2 FYEKMQ (reference sequence). The CDR3 is 12 amino acids. Deletions cut 8 bases from V and 5 bases from J, with 12 bases between. CDR3 amino acids: CASRGGQETQYF. The CDR3 DNA reads as TGTGCCAGCCGTGGGGGGCAGGAGACCCAGTACTTC.

This sequence joins TRBV10-3 and TRBJ2-7, with 9 bases matching TRBD1. This CDR3 comprises 12 residues. CDR1 is ENHRY, CDR2 SYGVKD, per germline. With V trimmed by 7 bases and J by 5 bases, 3 bases remained unmatched. This CDR3 is CAITTGGNEQYF. In nucleotides, the CDR3 is TGTGCCATCACTACAGGGGGCAACGAGCAGTACTTC.

This clonotype appeared a few times. The genes are TRBV4-1 and TRBJ2-6; D remains ambiguous. The V gene lost 0 bases and the J gene lost 0 bases, with 6 bases spanning the gap. CDR1 is MGHRA and CDR2 is YSYEKL in the germline V gene. The CDR3 has 16 amino acids. The CDR3 sequence: CASSQDEASGANVLTF. The CDR3 bases are TGCGCCAGCAGCCAAGACGAGGCCTCTGGGGCCAACGTCCTGACTTTC.

J is TRBJ1-5 and V is TRBV28; D is possibly TRBD1 (6 bases). This CDR3 comprises 18 residues. The germline CDR1 and CDR2 sequences are MDHEN and SYDVKM. V dropped 1 base and J dropped 6 bases, with 22 bases sitting between them. The CDR3 reads CASSLSRGPEGLSQPQHF. CDR3 bases: TGTGCCAGCAGTTTATCCAGGGGTCCCGAGGGATTAAGTCAGCCCCAGCATTTT.

This clonotype has at least ten counts. The chain has TRBV7-6 and TRBJ2-2; D remains unclear. The germline CDR1 and CDR2 sequences are SGHVS and FNYEAQ. The CDR3 loop spans 15 amino acids. V was shortened by 2 bases and J by 0 bases, with 7 bases between the two germline ends. The CDR3 is CASSLSYSNTGELFF. The CDR3 DNA reads as TGTGCCAGCAGCTTAAGCTACTCGAACACCGGGGAGCTGTTTTTT.

This clonotype was seen a handful of times. This chain connects TRBV4-1 to TRBJ2-7; 13 bases line up with TRBD2. Germline-derived CDR1 and CDR2 are MGHRA and YSYEKL. Trimming removed 1 base from V and 4 bases from J; junction bases left unmatched: 4. CDR3 length: 16 amino acids. In DNA form, the CDR3 reads TGCGCCAGCAGCCAAGGCGGACTAGCGGGGGAATACGAGCAGTACTTC. Residues: CASSQGGLAGEYEQYF.

The J gene is TRBJ1-1, the V gene TRBV9; tentatively, D is TRBD1 (6 bases). V was shortened by 3 bases and J by 2 bases, with 14 bases between the two germline ends. Germline V gene lookup returns CDR1 SGDLS and CDR2 YYNGEE. The CDR3 covers 15 residues. CDR3 protein: CASSARGGFNTEAFF. The CDR3 DNA sequence: TGTGCCAGCAGCGCCAGGGGCGGATTTAACACTGAAGCTTTCTTT.

The chain uses TRBV12-5 and TRBJ1-5; weak D call: TRBD1 (5 bases). Germline CDR1 is LGHNT and CDR2 is FRNRAP. With 5 bases removed from V and 11 bases from J, the gap between germline ends came to 10 bases. The CDR3 spans 11 residues. The CDR3 sequence: CASGRGNAQHF. For the CDR3, the DNA is TGTGCTAGTGGTAGGGGTAATGCCCAGCATTTT. The full variable domain, rest sourced from reference TRBV12-5 and TRBJ1-5, is DARVTQTPRHKVTEMGQEVTMRCQPILGHNTVFWYRQTMMQGLELLAYFRNRAPLDDSGMPKDRFSAEMPDATLATLKIQPSEPRDSAVYFCASGRGNAQHFGDGTRLSIL.

This clonotype has more than one count but fewer than ten. The chain links TRBV12-3 or TRBV12-4 to TRBJ2-7, with 9 bases aligning to TRBD1. V was clipped by 3 bases and J by 3 bases; unmatched bases: 6. The CDR3 consists of 15 residues. The CDR3 DNA reads as TGTGCCAGCAGTTTCCACCGGGACAGGGTCTACGAGCAGTACTTC. It yields the protein CASSFHRDRVYEQYF.

This clonotype was observed a handful of times. The chain is built from TRBV6-2 or TRBV6-3 and TRBJ2-7; the D gene is possibly TRBD2 (6 bases). This CDR3 spans 16 amino acids. The V end lost 2 bases, the J end lost 2 bases, and 16 bases lay between the germline ends. Germline CDR1 reads MNHEY; CDR2 reads SVGEGT. CDR3 in DNA: TGTGCCAGCAGTTACCACTTACTGGAGGGGACCTACGAGCAGTACGTC. Amino acids: CASSYHLLEGTYEQYV.

Concerning this clonotype: This may be a read error: a much more frequent sequence differs by one nucleotide. The chain recombines TRBV12-3 or TRBV12-4 with TRBJ2-2; D not certain. The CDR3 is 13 amino acids. CDR3 nucleotide sequence: TGTGTCAGCAGTCACTCGAACACCGGGGAGCTGTTTTTT. Its protein is CVSSHSNTGELFF.

This chain connects TRBV19 to TRBJ2-2; 8 bases are shared with TRBD2. This CDR3 is 19 amino acids long. Trimming took 10 bases from V and 3 from J; bases not matched to a gene: 22. The germline V gene encodes CDR1 LNHDA and CDR2 SQIVND (reference sequence). The CDR3 DNA sequence: TGTGCCACCTCAGGGAGCCAGCGGGGGTACAATTGGGACACCGGGGAGCTGTTTTTT. Its translation is CATSGSQRGYNWDTGELFF.

V usage is TRBV27 and J usage is TRBJ1-6, with D possibly being TRBD1 (5 bases). V lost 5 bases and J lost 8, with 10 bases in between. Germline CDR1 MNHEY, CDR2 SMNVEV (reference sequence). There are 13 residues in the CDR3. The CDR3 bases are TGTGCCAGCAGTATTGGGGGGGATTCACCCCTCCACTTT. It encodes CASSIGGDSPLHF.

The gene calls are TRBV27 and TRBJ2-1; 9 bases are a match to TRBD1. Germline-derived CDR1 and CDR2 are MNHEY and SMNVEV (reference sequence). This CDR3 has 15 amino acids. V dropped 7 bases and J dropped 4; count of bases not matched to a gene: 8. The CDR3 DNA reads TGTGCCAGCAAGGTGACAGGGGGAGGTTACAATGAGCAGTTCTTC. Encoded protein: CASKVTGGGYNEQFF.

V and J are TRBV6-5 and TRBJ2-5; D ambiguous. CDR1 and CDR2 from the germline V gene are MNHEY and SVGAGI. V gave up 6 bases and J gave up 2 bases, with 13 bases separating them. The CDR3 sequence is 14 residues long. This CDR3 reads CASSPLLGQETQYF. The DNA of the CDR3 is TGTGCCAGCAGCCCTCTACTGGGGCAAGAGACCCAGTACTTC.

V gene TRBV19 combines with J gene TRBJ1-1; D uncertain. Germline loops: CDR1 LNHDA, CDR2 SQIVND (reference sequence). This CDR3 contains 14 residues. V was cut by 5 bases and J by 3 bases, with 13 bases left in between. CDR3 nucleotide sequence: TGTGCCAGTAGTGTCACCATTGGGCACACTGAAGCTTTCTTT. Translating gives CASSVTIGHTEAFF.

This chain uses TRBV12-3 or TRBV12-4 with TRBJ2-7; TRBD1 aligns across 10 bases. J gave up 0 bases and V 3 bases, and 8 bases lay outside the gene matches. This CDR3 has 17 amino acids. The CDR3 nucleotides are TGTGCCAGCAGTTTGACAGGGGGCTATGTGGACTCCTACGAGCAGTACTTC. Protein product: CASSLTGGYVDSYEQYF.

The J gene is TRBJ1-1, the V gene TRBV9, with D tentatively TRBD1 (5 bases). V dropped 7 bases and J dropped 4 bases, with 14 bases sitting between them. The CDR3 has 13 amino acids. Germline V gene lookup returns CDR1 SGDLS and CDR2 YYNGEE. In nucleotides, the CDR3 is TGTGCCAGCGGGACGGGGTGGAGCACTGAAGCTTTCTTT. This translates into CASGTGWSTEAFF. Supplemented by reference TRBV9 and TRBJ1-1, the full variable domain reads DSGVTQTPKHLITATGQRVTLRCSPRSGDLSVYWYQQSLDQGLQFLIQYYNGEERAKGNILERFSAQQFPDLHSELNLSSLELGDSALYFCASGTGWSTEAFFGQGTRLTVV.

The chain combines TRBV11-2 with TRBJ1-1, with D perhaps TRBD1 (6 bases). V was trimmed by 1 base and J by 4 bases, leaving 16 bases between them. The CDR3 contains 16 residues. CDR1 is SGHAT and CDR2 is FQNNGV in the germline V gene. CDR3 sequence reads: CASSLVSRTVITEAFF. CDR3 bases: TGTGCCAGCAGCTTAGTTAGTCGGACAGTAATCACTGAAGCTTTCTTT.

The chain is built from TRBV7-9 and TRBJ1-2; D not resolved. This CDR3 contains 14 residues. V lost 5 bases, J lost 2 bases, and 12 bases lay in between. The V gene's germline CDR1 is SEHNR and CDR2 FQNEAQ (reference sequence). The CDR3 DNA is TGTGCCAGCAGCGCCAGTGGCAGAAACTATGGCTACACCTTC. Translated: CASSASGRNYGYTF. Drawing the rest from reference TRBV7-9 and TRBJ1-2, the complete variable domain is DTGVSQNPRHKITKRGQNVTFRCDPISEHNRLYWYRQTLGQGPEFLTYFQNEAQLEKSRLLSDRFSAERPKGSFSTLEIQRTEQGDSAMYLCASSASGRNYGYTFGSGTRLTVV.

The V call is TRBV7-6, the J call TRBJ1-6, with D perhaps TRBD1 (5 bases). The germline gives CDR1 SGHVS, CDR2 FNYEAQ. The CDR3 runs 15 residues. The V end lost 7 bases, the J end lost 7 bases, and 17 bases lay between the germline ends. The DNA of the CDR3 is TGTGCCAGCAAAGGGGTTGGCAGCACCAATTCACCCCTCCACTTT. Its translation is CASKGVGSTNSPLHF.

The chain joins TRBV12-5 to TRBJ2-2, with 15 bases matching TRBD2. The CDR3 spans 21 residues. J gave up 9 bases and V 2 bases, and 19 bases lay outside the gene matches. Per the germline V gene, CDR1 is LGHNT and CDR2 is FRNRAP. CDR3 region: CASGLPYDPGLAGGFSWELFF. Written as DNA, the CDR3 is TGTGCTAGTGGTTTGCCATACGATCCGGGACTAGCGGGGGGCTTCTCCTGGGAGCTGTTTTTT.